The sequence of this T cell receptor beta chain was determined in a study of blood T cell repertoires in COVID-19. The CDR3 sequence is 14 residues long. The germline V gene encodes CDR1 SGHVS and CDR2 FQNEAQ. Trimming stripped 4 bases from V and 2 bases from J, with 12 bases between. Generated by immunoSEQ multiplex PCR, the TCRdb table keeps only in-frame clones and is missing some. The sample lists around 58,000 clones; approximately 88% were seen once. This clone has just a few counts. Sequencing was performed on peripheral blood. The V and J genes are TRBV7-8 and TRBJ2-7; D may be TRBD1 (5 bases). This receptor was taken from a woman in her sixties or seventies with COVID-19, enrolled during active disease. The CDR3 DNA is TGTGCCAGCAGCTCCCAGGGCATCCCCTACGAGCAGTACTTC. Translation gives CASSSQGIPYEQYF.